These 29 T cell receptor beta chains share one sample of origin, sequenced in a study of cytomegalovirus exposure and HLA in healthy donors. Primers: 60 Vbeta forward and 13 Jbeta reverse. Clones were sequenced by immunoSEQ multiplex PCR, and TCRdb holds only the in-frame ones, with some missing. This repertoire includes 110,000 to 150,000 clones. Input material: PBMCs. The receptors were sampled from a woman aged 18-29 years in good health and CMV-seronegative.

This chain uses TRBV14 with TRBJ2-1, with 12 bases matching TRBD2. The CDR3 runs 17 residues. V gave up 0 bases and J gave up 5 bases; unmatched junction bases: 5. Germline CDR1 SGHDN, CDR2 FVKESK. The CDR3 reads CASSQERPSGRDNEQFF. CDR3 bases: TGTGCCAGCAGCCAAGAGCGGCCTAGCGGGAGGGACAATGAGCAGTTCTTC. Variable domain in full (rest from reference TRBV14 and TRBJ2-1): EAGVTQFPSHSVIEKGQTVTLRCDPISGHDNLYWYRRVMGKEIKFLLHFVKESKQDESGMPNNRFLAERTGGTYSTLKVQPAELEDSGVYFCASSQERPSGRDNEQFFGPGTRLTVL.

The gene calls are TRBV7-3 and TRBJ2-1; 11 bases match TRBD2. Losses at the gene ends were 5 bases for V and 0 bases for J; bases not matched to a gene: 9. Germline-derived CDR1 and CDR2 are SGHTA and FQGTGA. This CDR3 is built from 18 residues. The DNA of the CDR3 is TGTGCCAGCAGCCCACTAGCGGGGGAGTCTAACTCCTACAATGAGCAGTTCTTC. Translating it yields CASSPLAGESNSYNEQFF.

The chain employs TRBV6-5 and TRBJ2-1; no definite D call. The V end lost 6 bases, the J end lost 8 bases, and 14 bases lay between the germline ends. The germline gives CDR1 MNHEY, CDR2 SVGAGI. CDR3 length: 13 residues. CDR3 bases: TGTGCCAGCAGCTCCCTCCCCCGCGATGAGCAGTTCTTC. Amino acid sequence: CASSSLPRDEQFF.

Comment on this clone: One junction end disagrees with the germline gene, perhaps due to a read error. The chain links TRBV20-1 to TRBJ2-1; D not resolved. This CDR3 has 11 residues. Germline CDR1 is DFQATT and CDR2 is SNEGSKA (reference sequence). The CDR3 is CQFRSYNEQFF. Written as DNA, the CDR3 is TGTCAGTTCAGGTCCTACAATGAGCAGTTCTTC.

With regard to this clone: The same CDR3 arises from other DNA sequences in this sample as well. This chain joins TRBV7-3 and TRBJ2-2; D not resolved. Germline V CDR1 and CDR2: SGHTA, FQGTGA. V lost 5 bases, J lost 5 bases, and 6 bases lay in between. The length of the CDR3 is 12 residues. The DNA of the CDR3 is TGTGCCAGCAGCCCTAGAACCGGGGAGCTGTTTTTT. Residues: CASSPRTGELFF.

The genes are TRBV5-4 and TRBJ2-5, with 9 bases aligning to TRBD2. Germline V gene sequence: CDR1 SGHNT, CDR2 YYREEE (reference sequence). The CDR3 has 16 residues. Germline trimming cut 5 bases from V and 5 bases from J; bases unmatched to any gene: 13. This CDR3 reads CASRMGLAIPSETQYF. The CDR3, as DNA: TGTGCCAGCAGAATGGGACTAGCCATACCCAGTGAGACCCAGTACTTC.

With respect to this clone: The junction shows a germline mismatch at one end, possibly a read error. V gene TRBV7-7 combines with J gene TRBJ2-3; tentative D call: TRBD2 (5 bases). CDR3 size: 16 residues. Germline V lookup: CDR1 SSHAT, CDR2 FNYEAQ (reference sequence). CDR3 bases: TGTGCTAGCAGCGATACCCTAGCAGCTAGCACAGATACGCAGTATTTT. This translates into CASSDTLAASTDTQYF.

This chain links TRBV6-4 with TRBJ1-2, with TRBD1 identical over 8 bases. Germline V gene data show CDR1 as MRHNA and CDR2 as SNTAGT. J was trimmed by 3 bases and V by 5 bases; bases with no gene match: 14. The CDR3 is made up of 17 amino acids. CDR3: CASSLTGQALGDYGYTF. In DNA form, the CDR3 reads TGTGCCAGCAGTTTAACGGGACAGGCACTTGGGGACTATGGCTACACCTTC.

The rearrangement links TRBV5-4 to TRBJ2-5; D might be TRBD1 (6 bases). V lost 4 bases, J lost 3 bases, and 13 bases lay in between. CDR1 and CDR2 from the germline V gene are SGHNT and YYREEE (reference sequence). The CDR3 loop spans 14 amino acids. CDR3 in DNA: TGTGCCAGCAGCCAGGGTCGACAGGAAGAGACCCAGTACTTC. As protein: CASSQGRQEETQYF.

The rearrangement joins TRBV7-9 to TRBJ1-2; 8 bases map to TRBD1. The germline gives CDR1 SEHNR, CDR2 FQNEAQ (reference sequence). The V and J ends lost 3 bases and 3 bases, in that order; junction bases with no gene match: 6. CDR3 length equals 15 residues. The CDR3 sequence: CASSFGQGTDYGYTF. Written as DNA, the CDR3 is TGTGCCAGCAGCTTCGGACAGGGAACGGACTATGGCTACACCTTC.

The chain recombines TRBV28 with TRBJ2-7; tentatively, D is TRBD1 (6 bases). Trimming cost V 3 bases and J 3 bases, with 12 bases left between them. The CDR3 contains 14 residues. Germline V gives CDR1 MDHEN, CDR2 SYDVKM. Here the CDR3 reads CASSFRTVGYEQYF. The CDR3, as DNA: TGTGCCAGCAGTTTCCGGACAGTAGGCTACGAGCAGTACTTC.

V gene TRBV30 combines with J gene TRBJ1-4; D not certain. Trimming stripped 4 bases from V and 0 bases from J, with 6 bases between. This CDR3 spans 13 amino acids. Looked up from germline, CDR1 is GTSNPN and CDR2 is SVGIG (reference sequence). CDR3 loop: CAWTDATNEKLFF. CDR3 in DNA: TGTGCCTGGACAGATGCAACTAATGAAAAACTGTTTTTT.

This chain uses TRBV5-1 with TRBJ2-2, with 10 bases lining up with TRBD2. With V trimmed by 4 bases and J by 4 bases, 7 bases remained unmatched. From germline, CDR1 is SGHRS and CDR2 YFSETQ. CDR3 length equals 16 residues. CDR3 in amino acids: CASSDLAGAGTGELFF. Here the CDR3 DNA reads TGCGCCAGCAGCGACCTAGCGGGAGCTGGCACCGGGGAGCTGTTTTTT.

This chain links TRBV6-5 with TRBJ2-7; 9 bases match TRBD1. The trim removed 5 bases at V and 4 bases at J, leaving 9 bases unmatched. This CDR3 is 15 amino acids long. Per the germline V gene, CDR1 is MNHEY and CDR2 is SVGAGI. In DNA form, the CDR3 reads TGTGCCAGCAGTCCCACGTGGGACAGGGATTACGAGCAGTACTTC. It specifies CASSPTWDRDYEQYF.

The chain joins TRBV7-9 to TRBJ2-7, with D perhaps TRBD1 (6 bases). Germline V gives CDR1 SEHNR, CDR2 FQNEAQ (reference sequence). The CDR3 extends over 14 amino acids. V shed 6 bases and J shed 2 bases, with 14 bases lying between them. CDR3 bases: TGTGCCAGCAGTCTAGGGGGAGCGGCCTACGAGCAGTACGTC. Encoded protein: CASSLGGAAYEQYV.

The chain carries TRBV4-2 and TRBJ2-2, with 7 positions matching TRBD2. Trimming took 0 bases from V and 1 from J; bases not matched to a gene: 5. This CDR3 has 17 residues. Germline assignment: CDR1 LGHNA and CDR2 YNFKEQ. The CDR3 DNA reads as TGTGCCAGCAGCCAAGATCCCGGCGGGAGGAACACCGGGGAGCTGTTTTTT. Translation: CASSQDPGGRNTGELFF.

CDR3 DNA sequence: TGTGCCAGCAGTGATTCCGGCGGCGGGAGCGGCGACGAGCAGTACTTC. It is translated as CASSDSGGGSGDEQYF. The chain combines TRBV25-1 with TRBJ2-7, with 7 bases lining up with TRBD2. CDR1 and CDR2 from the germline V gene are MGHDK and SYGVNS. The V segment lost 3 bases and the J segment 5 bases; nucleotides outside the gene matches: 13. The CDR3 runs 16 residues.

The gene calls are TRBV19 and TRBJ2-2, with 8 bases aligning to TRBD1. Germline values: CDR1 LNHDA, CDR2 SQIVND (reference sequence). The CDR3 extends over 17 amino acids. The J segment lost 2 bases and the V segment lost 3 bases, leaving 8 bases of the junction unmatched. CDR3 bases: TGTGCCAGTAGTATCCTACAGGGGGTCGGTAACACCGGGGAGCTGTTTTTT. It codes for CASSILQGVGNTGELFF.

V and J are TRBV29-1 and TRBJ1-2, with 9 bases aligning to TRBD1. The germline V gene has CDR1 SQVTM and CDR2 ANQGSEA. V gave up 4 bases and J gave up 6 bases; unmatched junction bases: 6. This CDR3 spans 13 amino acids. CDR3 sequence reads: CSVGDRGGDGYTF. CDR3 in DNA: TGCAGCGTTGGTGACAGGGGGGGGGATGGCTACACCTTC.

The chain combines TRBV28 with TRBJ2-7, with 10 positions matching TRBD1. The CDR3 is 15 residues long. V gave up 5 bases and J gave up 0 bases; unmatched junction bases: 4. Germline assignment: CDR1 MDHEN and CDR2 SYDVKM. The CDR3 spells CASSPRTGGSYEQYF. The CDR3 DNA follows: TGTGCCAGCAGTCCCCGGACAGGGGGCTCCTACGAGCAGTACTTC.

The chain couples TRBV6-1 to TRBJ1-1, with D unresolved. Germline V gene lookup returns CDR1 MNHNS and CDR2 SASEGT. Deletions cut 6 bases from V and 3 bases from J, with 11 bases between. This CDR3 is built from 13 residues. The CDR3 reads CASSPLEDTEAFF. The DNA for the CDR3 is TGTGCCAGCAGCCCTCTTGAGGACACTGAAGCTTTCTTT.

This rearrangement joins TRBV15 to TRBJ2-1; D gene uncertain. This CDR3 comprises 12 residues. With 8 bases removed from V and 8 bases from J, the gap between germline ends came to 13 bases. Germline V gives CDR1 LNHNV, CDR2 YYDKDF (reference sequence). The DNA for the CDR3 is TGTGCCACCCGAGACATCGGCGATGAGCAGTTCTTC. It specifies CATRDIGDEQFF.

CDR3 sequence: CSVGLSGTEAFF. The CDR3 coding sequence is TGCAGCGTTGGCCTCTCAGGCACTGAAGCTTTCTTT. This chain uses TRBV29-1 with TRBJ1-1; D not certain. This CDR3 is 12 amino acids long. CDR1 SQVTM and CDR2 ANQGSEA come from the germline V gene. V was cut by 4 bases and J by 4 bases, with 10 bases left in between. Filled out from reference TRBV29-1 and TRBJ1-1, the complete variable domain reads SAVISQKPSRDICQRGTSLTIQCQVDSQVTMMFWYRQQPGQSLTLIATANQGSEATYESGFVIDKFPISRPNLTFSTLTVSNMSPEDSSIYLCSVGLSGTEAFFGQGTRLTVV.

The chain carries TRBV4-1 and TRBJ1-1; D unclear. This CDR3 contains 12 residues. Germline loops: CDR1 MGHRA, CDR2 YSYEKL. Deletions cut 0 bases from V and 8 bases from J, with 7 bases between. The CDR3 DNA reads as TGCGCCAGCAGCCAAGAGCCAGGCGAAGCTTTCTTT. Protein product: CASSQEPGEAFF.

This chain links TRBV7-3 with TRBJ2-1; D gene uncertain. Between the trimmed V and J ends, which lost 5 bases and 5 bases, there was a span of 16 bases. Germline V gene data show CDR1 as SGHTA and CDR2 as FQGTGA. This CDR3 has 15 residues. The CDR3 DNA reads as TGTGCCAGCAGCAAAAGCCCAGATAGCCACAATGAGCAGTTCTTC. Protein product: CASSKSPDSHNEQFF.

V usage is TRBV6-1 and J usage is TRBJ1-1, with 7 bases fitting TRBD1. Losses at the gene ends were 3 bases for V and 0 bases for J; bases not matched to a gene: 7. Germline V gene data show CDR1 as MNHNS and CDR2 as SASEGT. The CDR3 consists of 16 residues. CDR3 sequence reads: CASSDQQGTLNTEAFF. Written as DNA, the CDR3 is TGTGCCAGCAGTGACCAACAGGGGACCCTGAACACTGAAGCTTTCTTT.

The chain recombines TRBV9 with TRBJ1-1; D unclear. Germline-derived CDR1 and CDR2 are SGDLS and YYNGEE. CDR3 length: 13 amino acids. V was cut by 0 bases and J by 7 bases, with 10 bases left in between. As DNA, the CDR3 is TGTGCCAGCAGCGTAGTTTCCGGGAGTGAAGCTTTCTTT. Protein product: CASSVVSGSEAFF.

Here the CDR3 reads CASTAWGEGETQYF. CDR3 nucleotides: TGTGCCAGCACCGCTTGGGGGGAGGGGGAGACCCAGTACTTC. The chain couples TRBV28 to TRBJ2-5; 7 bases map to TRBD2. The CDR3 is made up of 14 amino acids. Germline V gene data show CDR1 as MDHEN and CDR2 as SYDVKM. The junction had 10 bases not matched to a gene; V was cut back by 7 bases and J by 5 bases.

This chain joins TRBV29-1 and TRBJ1-1; D is possibly TRBD1 (5 bases). This CDR3 is 15 amino acids long. Germline CDR1 and CDR2: SQVTM and ANQGSEA. Deletions cut 5 bases from V and 4 bases from J, with 20 bases between. CDR3 residues: CSVSLDGQGATEAFF. CDR3 DNA sequence: TGCAGCGTTAGTTTGGACGGGCAAGGGGCCACTGAAGCTTTCTTT.